Presented here are 26 T cell receptor beta chains from one specimen sequenced in a study of T cells in localized non-small cell lung cancer. The table came from immunoSEQ multiplex PCR; TCRdb's copy has only in-frame clones and leaves some out. Of roughly 38,000 clones listed, 85% to 90% are singletons. Here the sequenced sample was peripheral blood, taken before any cancer treatment. These receptors all come from a female donor at least 60 years old with stage I squamous cell lung carcinoma.

The V gene is TRBV18, the J gene TRBJ2-4; D not certain. The CDR3 extends over 13 amino acids. Trimming shortened V by 7 bases and J by 2 bases, and 9 bases separated the two germline ends. Germline V gene data show CDR1 as KGHSH and CDR2 as LQKENI. CDR3 DNA: TGTGCCAGCTTAGATATCCCCAAAAACATTCAGTACTTC. Translation gives CASLDIPKNIQYF.

This clone was recorded only once. The chain combines TRBV9 with TRBJ2-3; 10 nucleotides agree with TRBD2. CDR3 length equals 17 residues. With V trimmed by 4 bases and J by 0 bases, 8 bases remained unmatched. Germline V gene data show CDR1 as SGDLS and CDR2 as YYNGEE. The chain's CDR3 is CASSSPWTSGSTDTQYF. The CDR3 DNA sequence: TGTGCCAGCAGCTCCCCGTGGACTAGCGGAAGCACAGATACGCAGTATTTT.

The chain links TRBV10-3 to TRBJ1-5; 8 bases line up with TRBD1. This CDR3 region has 16 residues. Germline lookup yields CDR1 ENHRY and CDR2 SYGVKD. V lost 4 bases, J lost 2 bases, and 7 bases stayed unmatched. The DNA of the CDR3 is TGTGCCATCAGTGGTGGACAGGGTTGGGGCAATCAGCCCCAGCATTTT. This translates into CAISGGQGWGNQPQHF.

The genes are TRBV14 and TRBJ2-5; D is possibly TRBD1 (6 bases). CDR3 length equals 16 residues. The V end was cut by 1 base, the J end by 2 bases, with 14 bases between. Germline CDR1 reads SGHDN; CDR2 reads FVKESK. The CDR3 DNA sequence: TGTGCCAGCAGCCAAGGTTTTAGGACAGTTCAAGAGACCCAGTACTTC. Translation: CASSQGFRTVQETQYF.

This rearrangement joins TRBV12-5 to TRBJ1-5, with 10 bases lining up with TRBD1. Germline CDR1 LGHNT, CDR2 FRNRAP. Unmatched junction bases numbered 10, after V lost 5 bases and J lost 6 bases. The CDR3 is 16 amino acids. CDR3 in DNA: TGTGCTAGTGGTCCCCGGGACAGGGGAATGGGTCAGCCCCAGCATTTT. Amino acids: CASGPRDRGMGQPQHF.

This chain uses TRBV7-2 with TRBJ2-1; TRBD2 agrees at 8 bases. Losses at the gene ends were 8 bases for V and 7 bases for J; bases not matched to a gene: 7. The CDR3 extends over 13 amino acids. Germline CDR1 SGHTA, CDR2 FQGNSA. CDR3 DNA sequence: TGTGCCAGCGGAGCGGGAGTTCCAAATGAGCAGTTCTTC. Translating it yields CASGAGVPNEQFF.

V is TRBV19 and J is TRBJ2-1, with 7 bases aligning to TRBD2. Germline V CDR1 and CDR2: LNHDA, SQIVND (reference sequence). J lost 2 bases, V lost 3 bases, and 4 bases had no gene match. This CDR3 region has 15 residues. This CDR3 reads CASSILAATYNEQFF. The DNA of the CDR3 is TGTGCCAGTAGTATTCTAGCGGCAACCTACAATGAGCAGTTCTTC.

The chain uses TRBV6-5 and TRBJ2-1; D may correspond to TRBD1 or TRBD2 (6 bases each). The CDR3 length is 14 residues. Trimming stripped 4 bases from V and 9 bases from J, with 16 bases between. The germline V gene encodes CDR1 MNHEY and CDR2 SVGAGI. The CDR3 bases are TGTGCCAGCAGTTTTAGGGGGGCGAACGCTGAGCAGTTCTTC. Its translation: CASSFRGANAEQFF.

The V call is TRBV10-3, the J call TRBJ2-2, with TRBD2 matching over 9 bases. The CDR3 extends over 15 amino acids. The germline V gene encodes CDR1 ENHRY and CDR2 SYGVKD. With V trimmed by 8 bases and J by 6 bases, 10 bases remained unmatched. CDR3 protein: CAIGGGRARAGELFF. CDR3 in DNA: TGTGCCATCGGGGGCGGGAGGGCCAGGGCCGGGGAGCTGTTTTTT.

The chain is built from TRBV7-2 and TRBJ1-4; a possible D gene is TRBD1 (5 bases). In germline, CDR1 is SGHTA, CDR2 FQGNSA. Trimming cost V 1 base and J 5 bases, with 17 bases left between them. The CDR3 runs to 17 residues. The chain's CDR3 is CASSLEGGTGVNEKLFF. In DNA, the CDR3 is TGTGCCAGCAGCTTAGAGGGCGGGACCGGAGTAAATGAAAAACTGTTTTTT. The variable domain in full, with the rest retrieved from reference TRBV7-2 and TRBJ1-4, is GAGVSQSPSNKVTEKGKDVELRCDPISGHTALYWYRQSLGQGLEFLIYFQGNSAPDKSGLPSDRFSAERTGGSVSTLTIQRTQQEDSAVYLCASSLEGGTGVNEKLFFGSGTQLSVL.

This clone is judged medium-sized. The rearrangement joins TRBV30 to TRBJ2-7, with a tentative D call TRBD2 (6 bases). The V end was cut by 2 bases, the J end by 0 bases, with 17 bases between. CDR3 length: 16 amino acids. CDR1 GTSNPN and CDR2 SVGIG come from the germline V gene (reference sequence). The CDR3 DNA is TGTGCCTGGAGTCCGCCCGGGACTTCTCCCTCCTACGAGCAGTACTTC. Protein product: CAWSPPGTSPSYEQYF.

This sequence joins TRBV5-1 and TRBJ1-4; no definite D call. V was clipped by 2 bases and J by 6 bases, with 11 bases between them. There are 14 residues in the CDR3. Germline assignment: CDR1 SGHRS and CDR2 YFSETQ. The DNA of the CDR3 is TGCGCCAGCAGCTTCTCGCGCGCAGATGAAAAACTGTTTTTT. Its protein is CASSFSRADEKLFF.

This chain links TRBV7-9 with TRBJ1-2, with 7 bases lining up with TRBD1. The CDR3 is 13 amino acids. CDR1 SEHNR and CDR2 FQNEAQ come from the germline V gene (reference sequence). V shed 5 bases and J 2 bases; nucleotides not matched to a gene: 2. CDR3 in amino acids: CASSPDRNYGYTF. The CDR3 region has the DNA TGTGCCAGCAGCCCGGACAGGAACTATGGCTACACCTTC.

The V call is TRBV29-1, the J call TRBJ1-5, with unresolved D. The CDR3 runs to 14 residues. Trimming took 0 bases from V and 1 from J, leaving 7 bases between them. Germline lookup yields CDR1 SQVTM and CDR2 ANQGSEA. The CDR3 region is CSVEDPGSNQPQHF. The CDR3 DNA sequence: TGCAGCGTTGAAGATCCAGGCAGCAATCAGCCCCAGCATTTT.

The rearrangement links TRBV15 to TRBJ2-7; 10 nucleotides line up with TRBD1. CDR1 is LNHNV and CDR2 is YYDKDF in the germline V gene (reference sequence). The J segment lost 3 bases and the V segment lost 5 bases, leaving 1 base of the junction unmatched. The CDR3 loop spans 13 amino acids. CDR3 protein: CATSRDRGYEQYF. In DNA form, the CDR3 reads TGTGCCACCAGCCGGGACAGGGGCTACGAGCAGTACTTC.

The chain combines TRBV27 with TRBJ1-1; D is undetermined. This CDR3 contains 13 residues. Germline V gene lookup returns CDR1 MNHEY and CDR2 SMNVEV (reference sequence). The V gene lost 1 base and the J gene lost 1 base, with 4 bases spanning the gap. The CDR3 is CASSLWTNTEAFF. CDR3 in DNA: TGTGCCAGCAGTTTATGGACGAACACTGAAGCTTTCTTT.

The V call is TRBV11-2, the J call TRBJ1-1; weak D call: TRBD1 (5 bases). The CDR3 runs to 13 residues. The V and J ends lost 3 bases and 4 bases respectively, with 9 bases between them. The germline V gene encodes CDR1 SGHAT and CDR2 FQNNGV. CDR3 bases: TGTGCCAGCAGCTTTCTTCAGGGCACTGAAGCTTTCTTT. Residues: CASSFLQGTEAFF.

This chain links TRBV6-1 with TRBJ2-7, with 7 bases matching TRBD2. CDR3 length: 16 residues. Germline values: CDR1 MNHNS, CDR2 SASEGT. The V gene end was trimmed by 4 bases and the J gene end by 5 bases; junction bases not matched to a gene: 14. The CDR3 sequence: CASSGLDRREIDEQYF. Here the CDR3 DNA reads TGTGCCAGCAGTGGCCTGGATAGGCGGGAGATAGACGAGCAGTACTTC.

As DNA, the CDR3 is TGTGCCAGCTCTAAGTCAGGTGGAGAGACCCAGTACTTC. Translating gives CASSKSGGETQYF. The chain is built from TRBV19 and TRBJ2-5; D call uncertain. CDR3 length: 13 amino acids. Deletions cut 9 bases from V and 4 bases from J, with 15 bases between. The germline V gene has CDR1 LNHDA and CDR2 SQIVND (reference sequence).

The CDR3 DNA sequence: TGTGCCAGCACCAATGGGGGACGGAATGAGCAGTTCTTC. This sequence encodes CASTNGGRNEQFF. V and J are TRBV28 and TRBJ2-1; the D call may be TRBD1 or TRBD2 (5 bases each). The V gene lost 7 bases and the J gene lost 7 bases, with 14 bases spanning the gap. This CDR3 is built from 13 residues. The germline V gene has CDR1 MDHEN and CDR2 SYDVKM.

This rearrangement joins TRBV11-1 to TRBJ2-2, with 9 bases identical to TRBD2. CDR1 is SGHAT and CDR2 is FQDESV in the germline V gene (reference sequence). The CDR3 has 15 amino acids. V gave up 7 bases and J gave up 5 bases; unmatched junction bases: 8. The CDR3, as DNA: TGTGCCAGCACCGTTAGCGGGAGACGTACCGGGGAGCTGTTTTTT. This encodes CASTVSGRRTGELFF.

This clone was counted once. The gene calls are TRBV7-2 and TRBJ1-3, with D tentatively TRBD1 (5 bases). This CDR3 is 15 amino acids long. V was clipped by 2 bases and J by 4 bases, with 12 bases between them. In germline, CDR1 is SGHTA, CDR2 FQGNSA. The chain's CDR3 is CASSLSGRAGNTIYF. As DNA, the CDR3 is TGTGCCAGCAGCTTATCAGGGAGGGCAGGAAACACCATATATTTT.

The rearrangement links TRBV21-1 to TRBJ2-2; TRBD2 is the table's D call, not checked against the DNA. TRBV21-1 is a known pseudogene. The CDR3 extends over 15 amino acids. CDR3 DNA: TGTGCCAGCAGCAAAGTCTCCACTTACACCGGGGAGCTGTTTTTT. Translation gives CASSKVSTYTGELFF.

The V and J genes are TRBV15 and TRBJ2-1; 9 bases align to TRBD2. Losses at the gene ends were 3 bases for V and 12 bases for J; bases not matched to a gene: 15. The CDR3 spans 16 residues. CDR1 is LNHNV and CDR2 is YYDKDF in the germline V gene (reference sequence). CDR3 DNA: TGTGCCACCAGCAGGGGTGGACTAGCGCGGGGCGAGGGGCAGTTCTTC. Its protein product is CATSRGGLARGEGQFF.

The V call is TRBV11-2, the J call TRBJ2-1, with 8 bases aligning to TRBD2. The CDR3 has 13 residues. J lost 7 bases, V lost 7 bases, and 6 bases had no gene match. Germline V gene lookup returns CDR1 SGHAT and CDR2 FQNNGV. Written as DNA, the CDR3 is TGTGCCAGCACCTCAGCGGGAGATAATGAGCAGTTCTTC. Residues: CASTSAGDNEQFF.

The genes are TRBV7-9 and TRBJ1-2; a possible D gene is TRBD1 (5 bases). The CDR3 extends over 14 amino acids. V dropped 2 bases and J dropped 2 bases, with 9 bases sitting between them. CDR1 and CDR2 from the germline V gene are SEHNR and FQNEAQ (reference sequence). This chain's CDR3 is CASSLSGRNYGYTF. The CDR3 region has the DNA TGTGCCAGCAGCTTATCAGGGAGGAACTATGGCTACACCTTC.